These T cell receptor beta chains were read from a single sample in a study of cytomegalovirus exposure and HLA in healthy donors. TCRdb keeps only in-frame clones here, not all; method: immunoSEQ multiplex PCR. The sample lists more than 150,000 clones; over 75% were seen once. Sequencing was performed on PBMCs. These receptor sequences come from a man aged 45-65 years in good health and CMV-seronegative. Each CDR3 is given with its conserved first and last residue. The order of the fields is CDR3 protein, CDR3 DNA, D gene, V gene, J gene, clone size. The D gene is left open where the match is weak. For some rows the clone size is stated as once, few or many, or as a class when expanded; others skip it.

CANTGDRDYEQYF	TGTGCCAACACAGGGGACAGGGACTACGAGCAGTACTTC	TRBD1	TRBV19	TRBJ2-7	-
CASSLRHSGYNEQFF	TGTGCCAGCAGCTTAAGGCACAGCGGGTACAATGAGCAGTTCTTC	-	TRBV7-2	TRBJ2-1	-
CSVGRTGGTQPYEQYF	TGCAGCGTTGGACGGACAGGAGGGACCCAACCATACGAGCAGTACTTC	-	TRBV29-1	TRBJ2-7	-
CASSPSGTFLIF	TGTGCCAGCAGTCCATCGGGGACTTTTCTAATCTTC	-	TRBV6-5	TRBJ1-2	-
CASSSLSGGPNTEAFF	TGTGCCAGCAGTTCCCTTTCAGGGGGACCCAACACTGAAGCTTTCTTT	TRBD1	TRBV27	TRBJ1-1	-
CASSPGTSYEQYF	TGTGCCAGCAGCCCGGGGACATCCTACGAGCAGTACTTC	-	TRBV11-3	TRBJ2-7	-
CASSQPGQGYSGANVLTF	TGTGCCAGCAGCCAGCCGGGACAGGGCTACTCTGGGGCCAACGTCCTGACTTTC	TRBD1	TRBV5-5	TRBJ2-6	-
CASERGDRGGQPQHF	TGTGCCAGCGAGCGGGGAGACAGGGGAGGTCAGCCCCAGCATTTT	TRBD1	TRBV28	TRBJ1-5	-
CASSQDSGGWRTEAFF	TGCGCCAGCAGCCAAGATTCGGGGGGCTGGAGGACTGAAGCTTTCTTT	-	TRBV4-1	TRBJ1-1	-
CASSLEREYGELFF	TGTGCCAGCAGTTTAGAAAGGGAGTACGGGGAGCTGTTTTTT	-	TRBV27	TRBJ2-2	-
CASSLKSPDTQYF	TGTGCCAGCAGCTTAAAATCTCCAGATACGCAGTATTTT	-	TRBV7-8	TRBJ2-3	-
CASSQGVGETQYF	TGCGCCAGCAGCCAAGGGGTCGGGGAGACCCAGTACTTC	-	TRBV4-3	TRBJ2-5	few
CASSMNDRAGLGQYF	TGTGCCAGCAGCATGAATGACAGGGCCGGACTTGGGCAGTACTTC	TRBD1	TRBV7-9	TRBJ2-7	-
CASSEQGPRETQYF	TGTGCCAGCAGTGAACAGGGTCCTAGGGAGACCCAGTACTTC	-	TRBV2	TRBJ2-5	-
CASSQETAASNQPQHF	TGCGCCAGCAGCCAAGAAACAGCCGCTAGCAATCAGCCCCAGCATTTT	-	TRBV4-1	TRBJ1-5	-
CASSLGQGPGNTIYF	TGTGCCAGCAGCTTAGGACAGGGTCCTGGAAACACCATATATTTT	TRBD1	TRBV7-9	TRBJ1-3	-
CASSQRTGNYEQYF	TGCGCCAGCAGCCAAAGAACCGGGAACTACGAGCAGTACTTC	-	TRBV4-1	TRBJ2-7	-
CAISQGYGYTF	TGTGCCATCAGTCAGGGCTATGGCTACACCTTC	-	TRBV10-3	TRBJ1-2	-
CASSNRGEQYF	TGTGCCAGTAGTAACCGGGGCGAGCAGTACTTC	-	TRBV19	TRBJ2-7	-